This entry lists 15 T cell receptor beta chains sequenced from one sample in a study of blood T cell repertoires in COVID-19. Sequenced by immunoSEQ multiplex PCR; TCRdb stores in-frame clones only, minus some. The sample includes 40,000 to 45,000 clones, roughly nine tenths seen only once; the top ten take roughly a fifth. Sequencing used peripheral blood. The source is a man aged 50 to 60 with active COVID-19.

The V call is TRBV27, the J call TRBJ2-4; D may be TRBD1 (7 bases). Germline-derived CDR1 and CDR2 are MNHEY and SMNVEV (reference sequence). This CDR3 spans 14 amino acids. Trimming shortened V by 7 bases and J by 8 bases, and 18 bases separated the two germline ends. CDR3 residues: CASKEGTVNDIQYF. In DNA, the CDR3 is TGTGCCAGCAAGGAGGGGACAGTAAATGACATTCAGTACTTC.

CDR3 DNA: TGTGCCAGCAGCTTAGTTCCAGGGTACCAAGAGACCCAGTACTTC. This codes for CASSLVPGYQETQYF. The chain joins TRBV11-3 to TRBJ2-5, with D perhaps TRBD1 (5 bases). Trimming took off 1 base at V and 0 bases at J, with 9 bases between the two ends. The CDR3 is 15 amino acids. The germline CDR1 and CDR2 sequences are SGHNT and YENEEA.

The gene calls are TRBV4-3 and TRBJ2-7, with D possibly matching TRBD1 (6 bases). V was trimmed by 4 bases and J by 0 bases, leaving 10 bases between them. CDR3 size: 14 residues. Germline CDR1 reads LGHNA; CDR2 reads YSLEER. This CDR3 reads CASSPGRGSYEQYF. The CDR3 DNA sequence: TGCGCCAGCAGCCCGGGCAGGGGCTCCTACGAGCAGTACTTC.

This clone occurred a few times. In nucleotides, the CDR3 is TGTGCCAGCAGTCTGGGACAGACCTACGAGCAGTACTTC. Its translation is CASSLGQTYEQYF. The chain employs TRBV6-2 or TRBV6-3 and TRBJ2-7; TRBD1 agrees at 7 bases. This CDR3 is built from 13 residues. Per germline, CDR1 MNHEY and CDR2 SVGEGT. Trimming cost V 5 bases and J 2 bases; bases outside gene matches: 3.

This clone was seen a few times. J is TRBJ1-6 and V is TRBV30; D not certain. V lost 0 bases and J lost 0, with 9 bases in between. CDR1 is GTSNPN and CDR2 is SVGIG in the germline V gene (reference sequence). The length of the CDR3 is 16 residues. The CDR3 DNA reads as TGTGCCTGGAGTGTTACGCGGAGCTCCTATAATTCACCCCTCCACTTT. Translation gives CAWSVTRSSYNSPLHF.

The chain employs TRBV19 and TRBJ1-5; tentative D call: TRBD1 (5 bases). Per the germline V gene, CDR1 is LNHDA and CDR2 is SQIVND (reference sequence). The CDR3 sequence is 14 residues long. With 2 bases removed from V and 0 bases from J, the gap between germline ends came to 5 bases. CDR3: CASSIQGSNQPQHF. DNA for the CDR3: TGTGCCAGTAGTATACAGGGTAGCAATCAGCCCCAGCATTTT. The full variable domain, rest sourced from reference TRBV19 and TRBJ1-5, is DGGITQSPKYLFRKEGQNVTLSCEQNLNHDAMYWYRQDPGQGLRLIYYSQIVNDFQKGDIAEGYSVSREKKESFPLTVTSAQKNPTAFYLCASSIQGSNQPQHFGDGTRLSIL.

This rearrangement joins TRBV6-1 to TRBJ2-5; D ambiguous. Germline V gene lookup returns CDR1 MNHNS and CDR2 SASEGT. CDR3 length: 14 amino acids. Trimming shortened V by 1 base and J by 2 bases, and 8 bases separated the two germline ends. In nucleotides, the CDR3 is TGTGCCAGCAGTGAAGGCCAGATACAAGAGACCCAGTACTTC. Translation gives CASSEGQIQETQYF.

This clone is a singleton in its sample. V usage is TRBV14 and J usage is TRBJ1-1; D uncertain. Germline lookup yields CDR1 SGHDN and CDR2 FVKESK. The CDR3 runs to 10 residues. Between the trimmed V and J ends, which lost 6 bases and 7 bases, there was a span of 6 bases. This CDR3 reads CASSRIEAFF. DNA for the CDR3: TGTGCCAGCAGTCGTATTGAAGCTTTCTTT.

CDR3 sequence reads: CASRLATGVNEKLFF. As DNA, the CDR3 is TGTGCAAGTCGCTTAGCGACAGGGGTTAATGAAAAACTGTTTTTT. This chain connects TRBV12-2 to TRBJ1-4; the DNA was not used to check the table's D call, TRBD1. TRBV12-2 is an annotated pseudogene. The CDR3 has 15 residues.

V is TRBV15 and J is TRBJ2-5, with 12 bases aligning to TRBD2. Trimming cost V 3 bases and J 5 bases; bases outside gene matches: 4. Germline V lookup: CDR1 LNHNV, CDR2 YYDKDF (reference sequence). This CDR3 is 15 amino acids long. CDR3 amino acids: CATSRTSGSGETQYF. CDR3 DNA sequence: TGTGCCACCAGCAGGACTAGCGGGAGTGGGGAGACCCAGTACTTC.

The V and J genes are TRBV19 and TRBJ2-1; 7 positions match TRBD2. The CDR3 sequence is 15 residues long. Germline-derived CDR1 and CDR2 are LNHDA and SQIVND (reference sequence). The V gene end was trimmed by 11 bases and the J gene end by 1 base; junction bases not matched to a gene: 11. CDR3 sequence (DNA): TGTGCCCGTGGGGGGGGGAAAGCGTCCTACAATGAGCAGTTCTTC. Amino acid sequence: CARGGGKASYNEQFF. Drawing the rest from reference TRBV19 and TRBJ2-1, the complete variable domain is DGGITQSPKYLFRKEGQNVTLSCEQNLNHDAMYWYRQDPGQGLRLIYYSQIVNDFQKGDIAEGYSVSREKKESFPLTVTSAQKNPTAFYLCARGGGKASYNEQFFGPGTRLTVL.

The V and J genes are TRBV10-3 and TRBJ2-1; TRBD2 matches 10 bases. This CDR3 is 17 amino acids long. Germline V gene lookup returns CDR1 ENHRY and CDR2 SYGVKD. V dropped 4 bases and J dropped 6; count of bases not matched to a gene: 12. The DNA of the CDR3 is TGTGCCATCAGTGGGGGCCAAAGGAGCGGGAGGGCCAATGAGCAGTTCTTC. Translating it yields CAISGGQRSGRANEQFF.

V is TRBV30 and J is TRBJ1-4; no clear D gene. CDR1 and CDR2 from the germline V gene are GTSNPN and SVGIG (reference sequence). The ends were cut back, 5 bases at V and 6 bases at J, with 13 bases in the middle. This CDR3 is 13 amino acids long. The CDR3 nucleotides are TGTGCCTGGGACCGTGGCAGTTATGAAAAACTGTTTTTT. It codes for CAWDRGSYEKLFF.

The rearrangement uses TRBV4-3 and TRBJ2-2; D is possibly TRBD2 (6 bases). The CDR3 is 15 residues long. V shed 1 base and J shed 8 bases, with 14 bases lying between them. Germline lookup yields CDR1 LGHNA and CDR2 YSLEER. CDR3 in DNA: TGCGCCAGCAGCCAAGGATGGGGGGTGACAGGGGAGCTGTTTTTT. Its translation is CASSQGWGVTGELFF.

This clone appeared a few times. This chain joins TRBV4-1 and TRBJ2-5, with 7 bases identical to TRBD1. The V gene end was trimmed by 1 base and the J gene end by 5 bases; junction bases not matched to a gene: 4. This CDR3 spans 14 amino acids. From germline, CDR1 is MGHRA and CDR2 YSYEKL. The CDR3 sequence is CASSQVLRGETQYF. Written as DNA, the CDR3 is TGCGCCAGCAGCCAAGTTCTCAGGGGGGAGACCCAGTACTTC.